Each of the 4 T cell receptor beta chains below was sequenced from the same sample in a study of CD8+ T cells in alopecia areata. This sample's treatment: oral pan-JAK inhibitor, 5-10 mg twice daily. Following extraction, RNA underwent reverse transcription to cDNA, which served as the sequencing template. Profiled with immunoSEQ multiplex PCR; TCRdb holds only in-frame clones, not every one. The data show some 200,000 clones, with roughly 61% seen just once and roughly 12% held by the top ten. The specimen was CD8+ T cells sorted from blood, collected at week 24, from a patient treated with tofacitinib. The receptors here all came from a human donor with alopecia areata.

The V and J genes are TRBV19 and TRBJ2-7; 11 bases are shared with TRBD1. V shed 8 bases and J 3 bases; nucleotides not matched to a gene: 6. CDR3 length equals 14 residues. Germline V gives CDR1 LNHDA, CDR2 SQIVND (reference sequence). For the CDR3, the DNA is TGTGCCAGTTCGAAAGGGACAGGGGGCTACGAGCAGTACTTC. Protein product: CASSKGTGGYEQYF.

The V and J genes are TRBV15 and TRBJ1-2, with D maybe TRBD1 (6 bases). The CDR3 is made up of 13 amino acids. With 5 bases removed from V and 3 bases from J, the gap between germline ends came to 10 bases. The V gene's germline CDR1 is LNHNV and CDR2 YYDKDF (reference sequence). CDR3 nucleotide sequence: TGTGCCACCAGCGGTCGGACAGACTATGGCTACACCTTC. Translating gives CATSGRTDYGYTF.

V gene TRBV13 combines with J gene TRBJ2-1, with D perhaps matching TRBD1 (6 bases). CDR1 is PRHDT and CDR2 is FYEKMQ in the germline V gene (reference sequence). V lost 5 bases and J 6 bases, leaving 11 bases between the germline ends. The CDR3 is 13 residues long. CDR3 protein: CASSTTGVNEQFF. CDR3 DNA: TGTGCCAGCAGCACGACAGGAGTCAATGAGCAGTTCTTC.

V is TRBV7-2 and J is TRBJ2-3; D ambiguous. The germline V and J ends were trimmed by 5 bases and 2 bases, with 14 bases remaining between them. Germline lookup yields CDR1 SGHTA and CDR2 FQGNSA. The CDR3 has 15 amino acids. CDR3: CASSLGWRPTDTQYF. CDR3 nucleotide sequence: TGTGCCAGCAGCCTAGGGTGGCGACCCACAGATACGCAGTATTTT.